This entry lists 4 T cell receptor beta chains sequenced from one sample in a study of CD8 T cells in Susac syndrome. Random hexamers served to reverse transcribe roughly 0.45 to 1 ug RNA. TCRdb used MiXCR to reprocess the immunoSEQ multiplex PCR reads, holding one entry per CDR3 protein. The sample contains some 200,000 distinct CDR3 sequences, about 95% of which appear only once. Sample: CD4+ T cells from PBMCs. All receptors derive from a human donor in good health.

The chain combines TRBV20-1 with TRBJ2-3, with a weak D call TRBD2 (6 bases). This CDR3 has 13 amino acids. Germline values: CDR1 DFQATT, CDR2 SNEGSKA (reference sequence). Deletions cut 4 bases from V and 2 bases from J, with 10 bases between. CDR3 in amino acids: CSANWRDTDTQYF. The CDR3 nucleotides read TGCAGTGCTAATTGGCGGGACACAGATACGCAGTATTTT.

This sequence joins TRBV29-1 and TRBJ2-1, with 7 bases that match TRBD1. The CDR3 contains 14 residues. Germline V CDR1 and CDR2: SQVTM, ANQGSEA. V shed 4 bases and J 9 bases; nucleotides not matched to a gene: 12. The CDR3 spells CSVGSSGGSSEQFF. Written as DNA, the CDR3 is TGCAGCGTTGGGTCGTCAGGGGGATCGAGTGAGCAGTTCTTC.

J is TRBJ2-7 and V is TRBV7-4; D not resolved. This CDR3 is built from 10 residues. CDR1 and CDR2 from the germline V gene are SGHVT and SQSDAQ. The V and J ends lost 3 bases and 5 bases respectively, with 2 bases between them. The CDR3 DNA follows: TGTGCCAGCAGCTTTGACGAGCAGTACTTC. This gives the protein CASSFDEQYF.

The rearrangement uses TRBV27 and TRBJ2-4; D tentatively reads TRBD1 or TRBD2 (5 bases each). Germline V lookup: CDR1 MNHEY, CDR2 SMNVEV (reference sequence). This CDR3 contains 17 residues. Trimming pared 2 bases from V and 1 base from J, leaving 15 bases between. The CDR3 nucleotides read TGTGCCAGCAGTTTAAAAGGACACGAGGGGGCCAAAAACATTCAGTACTTC. Amino acids: CASSLKGHEGAKNIQYF.